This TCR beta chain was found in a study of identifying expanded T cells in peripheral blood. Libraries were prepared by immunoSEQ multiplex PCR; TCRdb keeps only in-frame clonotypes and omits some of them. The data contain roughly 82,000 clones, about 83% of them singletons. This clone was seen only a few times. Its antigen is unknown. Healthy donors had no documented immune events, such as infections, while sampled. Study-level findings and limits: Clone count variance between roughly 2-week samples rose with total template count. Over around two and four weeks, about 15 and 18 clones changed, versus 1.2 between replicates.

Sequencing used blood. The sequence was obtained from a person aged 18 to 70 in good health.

The CDR3 reads CASSQYLAGGGHEQYF. The CDR3 DNA is TGTGCCAGCAGCCAATATTTAGCGGGAGGGGGACACGAGCAGTACTTC. The V gene is TRBV14, the J gene TRBJ2-7; TRBD2 agrees at 11 bases. The CDR3 is 16 amino acids. The junction had 8 bases not matched to a gene; V was cut back by 2 bases and J by 5 bases. CDR1 SGHDN and CDR2 FVKESK come from the germline V gene.